A selection of T cell receptor beta chains follows, all from one sample in a study of beta chain features in type 1 diabetes. The data were produced by immunoSEQ multiplex PCR, yet TCRdb's version contains in-frame clones alone and is incomplete. This table holds around 650,000 clones, about an eighth found once. Material for sequencing was naive CD4+ T cells from blood. The receptors originated from a man younger than 40 with type 1 diabetes. CDR3s leave out the opening cysteine and the closing phenylalanine or tryptophan.

V gene: TRBV6-5; CDR3 protein: ASSYSGPGANVLT
V gene: TRBV28; CDR3 protein: ASSVSGAPREQY
V gene: TRBV6-5; CDR3 protein: ASSYSWNSREETQY
V gene: TRBV9; CDR3 protein: ASRNRDLLNGYT
V gene: TRBV11-1; CDR3 protein: ASGGGITEAF
V gene: TRBV4-3; CDR3 protein: ASSQDLGTFYEQY
V gene: TRBV18; CDR3 protein: ASSPARATDTQY
V gene: TRBV19; CDR3 protein: ASSSQLAGGPSSYEQY
V gene: TRBV7-2; CDR3 protein: ASSLVTSTDTQY
V gene: TRBV7-7; CDR3 protein: ASSRGQGSGEQF
V gene: TRBV6-1; CDR3 protein: ASRSGTPNTGELF